The 7 T cell receptor beta chains below come from one sample, sequenced in a study of T cells in Graves' hyperthyroidism and ophthalmopathy. Amplification targeted TCR beta CDR3 regions from RNA transcripts. TCR CDR3 underwent first-round RT-PCR with the HTBI primer set. TCRdb called the multiplex PCR reads again in MiXCR, with one record for every CDR3 protein. The table has approximately 480,000 distinct CDR3 sequences, around 21% seen once. The sequenced material came from blood. The receptor source for this set is a man in his late teens or twenties with Graves' hyperthyroidism.

This clonotype showed up just a few times. The V gene is TRBV6-1, the J gene TRBJ1-2; TRBD1 aligns across 10 bases. Germline values: CDR1 MNHNS, CDR2 SASEGT. Germline trimming cut 6 bases from V and 6 bases from J; bases unmatched to any gene: 13. This CDR3 comprises 16 residues. The CDR3 loop is CASSITDRGDSNGYTF. The CDR3 DNA reads as TGTGCCAGCAGCATCACGGACAGGGGGGACAGTAATGGCTACACCTTC.

This clonotype showed up just a few times. The chain carries TRBV5-5 and TRBJ1-5, with D hard to call. The V end was cut by 4 bases, the J end by 3 bases, with 11 bases between. The CDR3 is made up of 14 amino acids. CDR1 is SGHKS, CDR2 YYEKEE, per germline (reference sequence). CDR3 nucleotide sequence: TGTGCCAGCAGCGACCGGACCAACAATCAGCCCCAGCATTTT. Translation gives CASSDRTNNQPQHF.

This clonotype was counted only a few times. At one boundary the junction diverges from the germline segment, which might be a read error. The chain carries TRBV6-5 and TRBJ2-5; TRBD1 matches at 7 bases. This CDR3 comprises 14 residues. Germline values: CDR1 MNHEY, CDR2 SVGAGI. The CDR3 nucleotides read TGTGCCAGCAATTACGGGACAGTCCAAGAGACCCAGTACTTC. Its protein is CASNYGTVQETQYF.

This clonotype was detected ten times or more. V and J are TRBV28 and TRBJ1-2, with 9 bases aligning to TRBD1. Germline values: CDR1 MDHEN, CDR2 SYDVKM. The length of the CDR3 is 15 residues. Trimming at V came to 8 bases and at J to 4 bases, leaving 11 bases not matched to a gene. The CDR3 DNA is TGTGCCAGCCAGCGTGGGGGACAGGGCTCCTATGGCTACACCTTC. Protein sequence: CASQRGGQGSYGYTF.

This clonotype was detected only a few times. V and J are TRBV4-1 and TRBJ2-2; 8 bases agree with TRBD1. CDR3 length equals 16 residues. Per germline, CDR1 MGHRA and CDR2 YSYEKL. The trim removed 0 bases at V and 5 bases at J, leaving 5 bases unmatched. The CDR3 loop reads CASSQDWQGATGELFF. The CDR3 nucleotides read TGCGCCAGCAGCCAAGACTGGCAGGGGGCAACCGGGGAGCTGTTTTTT.

The sample holds many counts of this clonotype. V gene TRBV6-1 combines with J gene TRBJ1-5; weak D call: TRBD1 (6 bases). The CDR3 runs 14 residues. Germline CDR1 reads MNHNS; CDR2 reads SASEGT. Trimming cost V 1 base and J 5 bases, with 9 bases left between them. CDR3 sequence (DNA): TGTGCCAGCAGTGAAGGACAGGATCATCAGCCCCAGCATTTT. Amino acids: CASSEGQDHQPQHF.

This clonotype was seen repeatedly, ten times or more. The CDR3, as DNA: TGTGCCGCGGGAGTCTCAGAGACCCAGTACTTC. It codes for CAAGVSETQYF. J is TRBJ2-5 and V is TRBV7-9; TRBD2 matches 7 bases. The CDR3 is 11 amino acids. Germline-derived CDR1 and CDR2 are SEHNR and FQNEAQ (reference sequence). V shed 11 bases and J 4 bases; nucleotides not matched to a gene: 4.